This T cell receptor beta chain was identified during a study of blood T cells in healthy people across ages. The study's findings and limits: Unsorted PBMC material precluded a definitive naive versus antigen-experienced comparison. Naive T cell percentage strongly correlated with TCR beta diversity.

Isolation of PBMCs gave at least 6.5 million cells per sample. A second PCR, run for 7 to 11 cycles, used a sample-barcoded 5' primer plus a J-beta primer mix. A single record per CDR3 protein comes from TCRdb applying MiXCR to the 5' RACE reads. The data show over 600,000 distinct CDR3 sequences, 45% to 70% seen once. With respect to this clonotype: The antigen is unknown.

The CDR3 covers 15 residues. V shed 1 base, J shed 5 bases, and the junction held 8 bases outside the gene matches. Germline values: CDR1 DFQATT, CDR2 SNEGSKA (reference sequence). Sequences were obtained from blood. This TCR was recovered from a man aged 35-49 years in good health. V and J are TRBV20-1 and TRBJ2-1; 7 nucleotides line up with TRBD2. For the CDR3, the DNA is TGCAGTGCTAGAGGGGGGGGAGCGGCAAACAATGAGCAGTTCTTC. Its protein product is CSARGGGAANNEQFF.